This record looks at one TCR beta chain sequence and its context. Its antigen is not known. Healthy donors had no documented immune events, such as infections, while sampled. TCRdb keeps only in-frame clones here, not all; method: immunoSEQ multiplex PCR. Counted here are 85,000 to 100,000 clones, more than 70% occurring once; the ten biggest clones make up roughly 4.2%. The record originates from a study of identifying expanded T cells in peripheral blood. Study conclusions and caveats: Approximately 1.1 clones differed between technical replicates, versus about 15 and 19 over time. Across healthy donors, higher total template counts meant significantly greater approximately two-week count variance.

Trimming took 4 bases from V and 2 from J, leaving 16 bases between them. CDR1 is SGDLS and CDR2 is YYNGEE in the germline V gene. CDR3 size: 16 residues. The chain carries TRBV9 and TRBJ1-3; D perhaps matches TRBD1 (6 bases). The sequence derives from a person aged 18 to 70 in good health. The sequenced sample consisted of blood. The chain's CDR3 is CASSSRQDPTGNTIYF. The CDR3 nucleotides read TGTGCCAGCAGCTCCCGACAGGACCCCACTGGAAACACCATATATTTT.